The 29 T cell receptor beta chains below were found in one sample sequenced in a study of T cell clonotyping in hematopoietic cell transplantation. The table came from immunoSEQ multiplex PCR; TCRdb's copy has only in-frame clones and leaves some out. The table lists 8,700 or so clones, about 82% of them singletons. The sample in question was PBMCs, obtained 180 days after allogeneic stem cell transplant. The receptors derive from a female patient aged 30 to 40 who had an allogeneic stem cell transplant, so the T cells may come from the graft donor. Some clones in this sample may be carry-over from other donors' samples.

This clone was observed a handful of times. This chain links TRBV6-5 with TRBJ1-5, with D unresolved. The CDR3 length is 14 residues. CDR1 is MNHEY and CDR2 is SVGAGI in the germline V gene. V dropped 5 bases and J dropped 11 bases, with 19 bases sitting between them. The CDR3 DNA sequence: TGTGCCAGCAGTCCCGGATCCGCGGTTACGTCCCAGCATTTT. It specifies CASSPGSAVTSQHF.

This chain uses TRBV4-1 with TRBJ2-1; D not certain. The germline V gene encodes CDR1 MGHRA and CDR2 YSYEKL. Trimming removed 6 bases from V and 2 bases from J, with 14 bases in between. The CDR3 sequence is 15 residues long. This CDR3 is CASRLGLEAYNEQFF. The DNA for the CDR3 is TGCGCCAGCAGACTGGGCCTAGAGGCCTACAATGAGCAGTTCTTC.

The V call is TRBV6-6, the J call TRBJ1-1; D ambiguous. V was shortened by 6 bases and J by 8 bases, with 10 bases between the two germline ends. CDR3 length: 11 residues. CDR1 and CDR2 (germline): MNHNY, SVGAGI (reference sequence). CDR3 sequence: CASRSGVEAFF. CDR3 nucleotide sequence: TGTGCCAGCAGATCCGGTGTAGAAGCTTTCTTT.

As regards this clone: With a much larger clone just one base away, this may be a read error. The rearrangement joins TRBV5-4 to TRBJ2-2, with 9 bases matching TRBD1. Germline V lookup: CDR1 SGHNT, CDR2 YYREEE (reference sequence). The CDR3 spans 15 residues. Trimming took 2 bases from V and 3 from J; bases not matched to a gene: 2. The CDR3 sequence: CASSFRDRDTGELFF. The CDR3 region has the DNA TGTGCCAGCAGCTTCCGGGACAGGGACACCGGGGAGCTGTTTTTT.

In regard to this clone: The identical CDR3 is also encoded by other nucleotide sequences in the sample. The V call is TRBV30, the J call TRBJ1-1, with D unclear. CDR1 is GTSNPN and CDR2 is SVGIG in the germline V gene (reference sequence). The CDR3 loop spans 11 amino acids. With 5 bases removed from V and 1 base from J, the gap between germline ends came to 5 bases. The CDR3 DNA sequence: TGTGCCTGGGGGAGGAACACTGAAGCTTTCTTT. Its translation is CAWGRNTEAFF.

The rearrangement uses TRBV9 and TRBJ2-2; D may match TRBD1 or TRBD2 (5 bases each). This CDR3 spans 16 amino acids. Germline CDR1 SGDLS, CDR2 YYNGEE. The V and J ends lost 4 bases and 4 bases respectively, with 17 bases between them. The DNA for the CDR3 is TGTGCCAGCAGCTTGGGGTGGGGCGCGGGCACCGGGGAGCTGTTTTTT. This gives the protein CASSLGWGAGTGELFF.

V gene TRBV7-2 combines with J gene TRBJ2-1, with 9 bases lining up with TRBD2. V dropped 5 bases and J dropped 1; count of bases not matched to a gene: 9. The CDR3 covers 17 residues. From germline, CDR1 is SGHTA and CDR2 FQGNSA. The CDR3 DNA reads TGTGCCAGCAGCCGAAGTTCTAGCGGGGTATCCTACAATGAGCAGTTCTTC. This encodes CASSRSSSGVSYNEQFF.

This clone occurred once. This chain links TRBV10-3 with TRBJ1-2; no reliable D call. The CDR3 runs to 13 residues. V lost 7 bases and J 0 bases, leaving 9 bases between the germline ends. Germline CDR1 ENHRY, CDR2 SYGVKD. CDR3 protein: CAINSLPNYGYTF. The DNA for the CDR3 is TGTGCCATCAACAGTCTGCCTAACTATGGCTACACCTTC.

This rearrangement joins TRBV30 to TRBJ1-3; D not certain. CDR1 GTSNPN and CDR2 SVGIG come from the germline V gene (reference sequence). V lost 5 bases to trimming and J lost 0 bases, with 8 bases between them. CDR3 length equals 13 residues. The CDR3 DNA is TGTGCCTGGCGACTGAGCTCTGGAAACACCATATATTTT. It translates to CAWRLSSGNTIYF.

The chain joins TRBV28 to TRBJ2-7; no clear D gene. The CDR3 length is 14 residues. Between the trimmed V and J ends, which lost 6 bases and 3 bases, there was a span of 15 bases. Germline V gene data show CDR1 as MDHEN and CDR2 as SYDVKM. CDR3 sequence (DNA): TGTGCCAGCAGGGTGGACGCCGCAAACTACGAGCAGTACTTC. Its protein is CASRVDAANYEQYF.

The gene calls are TRBV19 and TRBJ2-2; weak D call: TRBD2 (6 bases). The CDR3 consists of 16 residues. Trimming took 7 bases from V and 6 from J, leaving 21 bases between them. In germline, CDR1 is LNHDA, CDR2 SQIVND (reference sequence). As DNA, the CDR3 is TGTGCCAGTACCCCCCGGACTACCCTAGCCCCCGGGGAGCTGTTTTTT. This codes for CASTPRTTLAPGELFF.

The genes are TRBV19 and TRBJ1-1, with TRBD1 matching 9 bases. This CDR3 region has 12 residues. After removal of 4 bases from V and 11 bases from J, the junction contained 5 bases not matched to a gene. Germline CDR1 is LNHDA and CDR2 is SQIVND (reference sequence). The CDR3 sequence: CASSRQGGYAFF. The DNA of the CDR3 is TGTGCCAGTAGTAGACAGGGGGGGTACGCTTTCTTT.

V gene TRBV20-1 combines with J gene TRBJ2-1; tentative D call: TRBD2 (5 bases). Germline V CDR1 and CDR2: DFQATT, SNEGSKA (reference sequence). The CDR3 length is 11 residues. The CDR3 protein is CSPAGLAKQFF. The DNA for the CDR3 is TGCAGCCCAGCTGGGCTAGCAAAGCAGTTCTTC.

The rearrangement links TRBV7-9 to TRBJ2-1; D remains unclear. The CDR3 is 11 amino acids. Trimming pared 4 bases from V and 12 bases from J, leaving 10 bases between. Germline CDR1 and CDR2: SEHNR and FQNEAQ (reference sequence). The CDR3 protein is CASSSLKGQFF. In DNA form, the CDR3 reads TGTGCCAGCAGCTCTCTGAAGGGGCAGTTCTTC. Together with reference TRBV7-9 and TRBJ2-1, the CDR3 gives the full variable domain: DTGVSQNPRHKITKRGQNVTFRCDPISEHNRLYWYRQTLGQGPEFLTYFQNEAQLEKSRLLSDRFSAERPKGSFSTLEIQRTEQGDSAMYLCASSSLKGQFFGPGTRLTVL.

This chain connects TRBV6-5 to TRBJ1-1; 9 nucleotides agree with TRBD1. This CDR3 has 14 amino acids. CDR1 and CDR2 (germline): MNHEY, SVGAGI. The trim removed 5 bases at V and 7 bases at J, leaving 8 bases unmatched. As DNA, the CDR3 is TGTGCCAGCAGTGAAAGGACAGGGGCTTTTGAAGCTTTCTTT. Protein: CASSERTGAFEAFF.

V is TRBV11-3 and J is TRBJ2-1; 7 bases are a match to TRBD2. CDR1 SGHNT and CDR2 YENEEA come from the germline V gene. CDR3 length equals 16 residues. J gave up 6 bases and V 4 bases, and 12 bases lay outside the gene matches. This CDR3 reads CASSSALGGGVNEQFF. DNA for the CDR3: TGTGCCAGCAGCTCAGCCCTTGGTGGGGGGGTCAATGAGCAGTTCTTC. The full variable domain, its missing parts supplied by reference TRBV11-3 and TRBJ2-1, is EAGVVQSPRYKIIEKKQPVAFWCNPISGHNTLYWYLQNLGQGPELLIRYENEEAVDDSQLPKDRFSAERLKGVDSTLKIQPAELGDSAVYLCASSSALGGGVNEQFFGPGTRLTVL.

The chain couples TRBV30 to TRBJ1-4; D not certain. The CDR3 loop spans 16 amino acids. Germline V gene lookup returns CDR1 GTSNPN and CDR2 SVGIG (reference sequence). V gave up 2 bases and J gave up 2 bases, with 15 bases separating them. CDR3 protein: CAWSTPGHRTNEKLFF. CDR3 DNA: TGTGCCTGGAGTACCCCCGGGCATCGGACTAATGAAAAACTGTTTTTT.

This chain links TRBV5-6 with TRBJ2-7; possibly TRBD1 or TRBD2 for D (7 bases each). This CDR3 has 13 amino acids. CDR1 is SGHDT, CDR2 YYEEEE, per germline. Trimming pared 6 bases from V and 4 bases from J, leaving 14 bases between. CDR3 coding DNA: TGTGCCAGCATCGGGCAGGGGGGGTACGAGCAGTACTTC. This translates into CASIGQGGYEQYF.

The chain joins TRBV29-1 to TRBJ2-3; D is possibly TRBD1 or TRBD2 (5 bases each). Trimming stripped 4 bases from V and 4 bases from J, with 9 bases between. In germline, CDR1 is SQVTM, CDR2 ANQGSEA. The CDR3 covers 12 residues. The CDR3 bases are TGCAGCGTTGCTGGGACGTCAGATACGCAGTATTTT. Protein product: CSVAGTSDTQYF.

The chain is built from TRBV28 and TRBJ2-1; 8 bases match TRBD2. V was pared by 5 bases and J by 15 bases, with 6 bases of the junction left unmatched. CDR1 is MDHEN, CDR2 SYDVKM, per germline. The CDR3 is 11 residues long. The CDR3 reads CASSHRGGRFF. The CDR3 DNA reads TGTGCCAGCAGTCACCGGGGGGGGAGGTTCTTC.

The chain carries TRBV28 and TRBJ1-4; D may be TRBD1 (5 bases). V was trimmed by 2 bases and J by 2 bases, leaving 6 bases between them. CDR1 and CDR2 from the germline V gene are MDHEN and SYDVKM. The CDR3 length is 14 residues. The CDR3 nucleotides read TGTGCCAGCAGTTTAGGGGGGACTAATGAAAAACTGTTTTTT. Translated: CASSLGGTNEKLFF.

The rearrangement uses TRBV23-1 and TRBJ2-2; D possibly corresponds to TRBD1 (5 bases). TRBV23-1 is annotated as an ORF whose role is uncertain. This CDR3 comprises 14 residues. V lost 0 bases to trimming and J lost 8 bases, with 10 bases between them. CDR3 amino acids: CASSQSPTVGELFF. The CDR3 DNA reads TGCGCCAGCAGTCAATCTCCGACAGTTGGGGAGCTGTTTTTT.

This clone showed up just once. This chain joins TRBV29-1 and TRBJ2-7, with TRBD1 matching 8 bases. There are 13 residues in the CDR3. Germline V gene sequence: CDR1 SQVTM, CDR2 ANQGSEA. After removal of 7 bases from V and 2 bases from J, the junction contained 7 bases not matched to a gene. The CDR3, as DNA: TGCAGCGCGGGGCAGGGGGCCACCTACGAGCAGTACTTC. The encoded protein is CSAGQGATYEQYF.

The chain links TRBV30 to TRBJ1-1, with 7 bases lining up with TRBD1. This CDR3 is built from 13 residues. The germline CDR1 and CDR2 sequences are GTSNPN and SVGIG (reference sequence). The V gene end was trimmed by 4 bases and the J gene end by 3 bases; junction bases not matched to a gene: 5. The CDR3 DNA reads TGTGCCTGGAATAAAGGGGGCTACACTGAAGCTTTCTTT. Its translation: CAWNKGGYTEAFF.

V is TRBV30 and J is TRBJ2-5; D call uncertain. The germline V gene encodes CDR1 GTSNPN and CDR2 SVGIG (reference sequence). The CDR3 loop spans 14 amino acids. Trimming stripped 2 bases from V and 1 base from J, with 11 bases between. CDR3: CAWSLRHLQETQYF. The CDR3 bases are TGTGCCTGGAGTCTCAGACACCTCCAAGAGACCCAGTACTTC. Full variable domain (outside the CDR3, taken from reference TRBV30 and TRBJ2-5): SQTIHQWPATLVQPVGSPLSLECTVEGTSNPNLYWYRQAAGRGLQLLFYSVGIGQISSEVPQNLSASRPQDRQFILSSKKLLLSDSGFYLCAWSLRHLQETQYFGPGTRLLVL.

The chain combines TRBV9 with TRBJ2-1, with 7 bases aligning to TRBD1. V gave up 1 base and J gave up 4 bases; unmatched junction bases: 5. This CDR3 spans 15 amino acids. Germline values: CDR1 SGDLS, CDR2 YYNGEE. The CDR3 DNA reads TGTGCCAGCAGCGTAAGGGACAGACCGTACAATGAGCAGTTCTTC. Encoded protein: CASSVRDRPYNEQFF.

The genes are TRBV4-2 and TRBJ2-3; D is unresolved. CDR3 length: 14 amino acids. Trimming removed 0 bases at V and 2 bases at J, with 6 bases between. Germline-derived CDR1 and CDR2 are LGHNA and YNFKEQ. The CDR3 protein is CASSQEDDTDTQYF. DNA of the CDR3: TGTGCCAGCAGCCAAGAAGACGACACAGATACGCAGTATTTT.

This chain uses TRBV7-3 with TRBJ1-1; tentative D call: TRBD1 (6 bases). V lost 4 bases to trimming and J lost 4 bases, with 13 bases between them. Germline V CDR1 and CDR2: SGHTA, FQGTGA. The length of the CDR3 is 14 residues. This CDR3 is CASSSQGGGTEAFF. Here the CDR3 DNA reads TGTGCCAGCAGCTCCCAGGGAGGGGGCACTGAAGCTTTCTTT. Using reference TRBV7-3 and TRBJ1-1 for the parts outside the CDR3, the full variable domain is GAGVSQTPSNKVTEKGKYVELRCDPISGHTALYWYRQSLGQGPEFLIYFQGTGAADDSGLPNDRFFAVRPEGSVSTLKIQRTERGDSAVYLCASSSQGGGTEAFFGQGTRLTVV.

The chain is built from TRBV18 and TRBJ2-7; D may be TRBD1 or TRBD2 (5 bases each). This CDR3 contains 13 residues. Germline loops: CDR1 KGHSH, CDR2 LQKENI. Trimming removed 4 bases at V and 5 bases at J, with 12 bases between. The CDR3 nucleotides read TGTGCCAGCTCACAGGGACGGGTCGACGAGCAGTACTTC. Its translation is CASSQGRVDEQYF.